The 32 T cell receptor beta chains below all came from one sample that was sequenced in a study of CD4 T cells in relation to SARS-CoV-2 and coronaviruses. Some clones are missing from TCRdb's copy, which holds only in-frame ones; the method was immunoSEQ multiplex PCR. Among 35,000 to 40,000 clones listed, 70% to 90% were seen once. Sequenced input: memory CD4+ T cells from PBMCs. Receptors originate from an adult with COVID-19.

The genes are TRBV7-9 and TRBJ1-5; the D is unclear. Germline V gives CDR1 SEHNR, CDR2 FQNEAQ (reference sequence). Trimming removed 2 bases at V and 5 bases at J, with 4 bases between. The CDR3 sequence is 12 residues long. In nucleotides, the CDR3 is TGTGCCAGCAGCTTACCCGATCAGCCCCAGCATTTT. Protein product: CASSLPDQPQHF. Drawing the rest from reference TRBV7-9 and TRBJ1-5, the complete variable domain is DTGVSQNPRHKITKRGQNVTFRCDPISEHNRLYWYRQTLGQGPEFLTYFQNEAQLEKSRLLSDRFSAERPKGSFSTLEIQRTEQGDSAMYLCASSLPDQPQHFGDGTRLSIL.

A few counts support this clone. This chain connects TRBV6-5 to TRBJ1-2; 7 bases line up with TRBD1. The trim removed 1 base at V and 4 bases at J, leaving 9 bases unmatched. The germline CDR1 and CDR2 sequences are MNHEY and SVGAGI. This CDR3 has 16 residues. The CDR3, as DNA: TGTGCCAGCAGTTACTTACCCTTGGGACAGCTCTATGGCTACACCTTC. Protein product: CASSYLPLGQLYGYTF.

Comments on this clone: The junction departs from the called germline gene at one end, perhaps through a read error. The chain recombines TRBV12-5 with TRBJ1-2; tentative D call: TRBD1 (6 bases). CDR1 is LGHNT and CDR2 is FRNRAP in the germline V gene. CDR3 size: 16 residues. In DNA form, the CDR3 reads TGTGCTAGTGGTTTGCTATTGGACAGAGCTATCCACGGCTGCACCTTC. Its translation is CASGLLLDRAIHGCTF.

The gene calls are TRBV7-2 and TRBJ2-1, with a weak D call TRBD2 (6 bases). The CDR3 totals 12 residues. V was shortened by 11 bases and J by 3 bases, with 11 bases between the two germline ends. CDR1 is SGHTA, CDR2 FQGNSA, per germline. The CDR3 DNA sequence: TGTGCCGGACGGGGGAGCTACAATGAGCAGTTCTTC. This sequence encodes CAGRGSYNEQFF.

The chain is built from TRBV12-3 or TRBV12-4 and TRBJ2-1; maybe TRBD2 (5 bases). The CDR3 loop spans 12 amino acids. V lost 6 bases and J 6 bases, leaving 9 bases between the germline ends. CDR3 coding DNA: TGTGCCAGCAGCTATGGACTCAATGAGCAGTTCTTC. This sequence encodes CASSYGLNEQFF.

The J gene is TRBJ2-2, the V gene TRBV6-2 or TRBV6-3; possible D gene TRBD2, 5 bases. V was cut by 5 bases and J by 1 base, with 11 bases left in between. This CDR3 is built from 15 residues. CDR1 and CDR2 (germline): MNHEY, SVGEGT. The CDR3 loop reads CASSGSRLNTGELFF. The CDR3 DNA follows: TGTGCCAGCAGTGGGAGTCGCCTGAACACCGGGGAGCTGTTTTTT.

The CDR3, as DNA: TGTGCCAGCACTCGACAGGGGTGGGACACTGAAGCTTTCTTT. It is translated as CASTRQGWDTEAFF. This chain connects TRBV2 to TRBJ1-1, with 8 bases aligning to TRBD1. The junction had 7 bases not matched to a gene; V was cut back by 7 bases and J by 3 bases. CDR3 length: 14 residues. Germline V gene data show CDR1 as SNHLY and CDR2 as FYNNEI.

The V call is TRBV10-1, the J call TRBJ1-1, with TRBD1 as a possible D gene (6 bases). Trimming pared 8 bases from V and 0 bases from J, leaving 10 bases between. The CDR3 runs to 13 residues. Germline CDR1 WNHNN, CDR2 SYGVQD (reference sequence). The CDR3 here is CASPGQMNTEAFF. For the CDR3, the DNA is TGCGCCAGCCCTGGACAGATGAACACTGAAGCTTTCTTT.

This sequence joins TRBV11-3 and TRBJ2-2, with D perhaps TRBD2 (5 bases). The germline gives CDR1 SGHNT, CDR2 YENEEA. The CDR3 is made up of 16 amino acids. Trimming pared 4 bases from V and 2 bases from J, leaving 14 bases between. The chain's CDR3 is CASSSRWGANTGELFF. CDR3 nucleotide sequence: TGTGCCAGCAGCTCGCGTTGGGGAGCAAACACCGGGGAGCTGTTTTTT.

V gene TRBV29-1 combines with J gene TRBJ2-7; 9 nucleotides line up with TRBD2. Trimming removed 1 base from V and 3 bases from J; junction bases left unmatched: 7. The CDR3 is 15 residues long. CDR1 and CDR2 from the germline V gene are SQVTM and ANQGSEA. The CDR3 region is CSVEVGGAGGYEQYF. The CDR3 DNA reads as TGCAGCGTTGAAGTTGGGGGAGCGGGGGGCTACGAGCAGTACTTC.

This clone was counted once. The genes are TRBV15 and TRBJ2-3; 9 bases match TRBD2. V shed 1 base and J 0 bases; nucleotides not matched to a gene: 5. This CDR3 has 17 residues. CDR1 is LNHNV and CDR2 is YYDKDF in the germline V gene (reference sequence). The CDR3, as DNA: TGTGCCACCAGCAGAGGGAATAGCGGGGGAAGCACAGATACGCAGTATTTT. Residues: CATSRGNSGGSTDTQYF.

The chain employs TRBV7-2 and TRBJ2-6; D is ambiguous. Trimming took 3 bases from V and 3 from J, leaving 3 bases between them. The CDR3 contains 13 residues. The germline V gene encodes CDR1 SGHTA and CDR2 FQGNSA. In DNA form, the CDR3 reads TGTGCCAGCAGCTTCGGTGGGGCCAACGTCCTGACTTTC. Its protein is CASSFGGANVLTF.

J is TRBJ1-1 and V is TRBV5-8; D is possibly TRBD1 (6 bases). Looked up from germline, CDR1 is SGHTS and CDR2 is YDEGEE. The CDR3 contains 15 residues. The V end was cut by 5 bases, the J end by 0 bases, with 14 bases between. This CDR3 reads CASRGGSLVNTEAFF. Here the CDR3 DNA reads TGTGCCAGCAGGGGGGGCAGTTTGGTGAACACTGAAGCTTTCTTT.

The CDR3 DNA sequence: TGTGCCAGAAGCTTTAGCGGGGGGTCCCCCTACGAGCAGTACTTC. The encoded protein is CARSFSGGSPYEQYF. The chain uses TRBV5-3 and TRBJ2-7, with 10 bases that match TRBD2. TRBV5-3 is an ORF, with its function uncertain. J gave up 2 bases and V 2 bases, and 4 bases lay outside the gene matches. The CDR3 extends over 15 amino acids.

This clone showed up just a few times. A junction boundary mismatches the germline segment, possibly from a read error. V is TRBV7-7 and J is TRBJ1-3; no clear D. The CDR3 totals 15 residues. CDR1 is SSHAT and CDR2 is FNYEAQ in the germline V gene (reference sequence). CDR3 coding DNA: TGTGCTAGCAGCGTAGGGCCCGACTCTGGAAACACCATATATTTT. Encoded protein: CASSVGPDSGNTIYF.

The V and J genes are TRBV6-5 and TRBJ1-2, with TRBD1 matching over 11 bases. This CDR3 is built from 14 residues. CDR1 is MNHEY and CDR2 is SVGAGI in the germline V gene. The ends lost 6 bases at V and 7 bases at J; junction bases unmatched: 7. This chain's CDR3 is CASRPAGTGGGYTF. CDR3 nucleotide sequence: TGTGCCAGCAGGCCAGCCGGGACAGGGGGTGGCTACACCTTC.

The chain carries TRBV29-1 and TRBJ1-1; 9 bases align to TRBD1. The V gene's germline CDR1 is SQVTM and CDR2 ANQGSEA. Trimming at V came to 7 bases and at J to 0 bases, leaving 6 bases not matched to a gene. The CDR3 consists of 14 residues. CDR3 nucleotides: TGCAGCGCCGCCGGGACAGGGATGAACACTGAAGCTTTCTTT. Protein: CSAAGTGMNTEAFF.

V and J are TRBV30 and TRBJ1-1, with 7 bases lining up with TRBD1. This CDR3 is built from 16 residues. Per germline, CDR1 GTSNPN and CDR2 SVGIG (reference sequence). The V and J ends lost 2 bases and 11 bases, in that order; junction bases with no gene match: 20. Written as DNA, the CDR3 is TGTGCCTGGAGTAAGGAGACAGGGACTTCGCAAATGGTGGCTTTCTTT. It specifies CAWSKETGTSQMVAFF.

The V call is TRBV10-1, the J call TRBJ1-5, with no clear D. The CDR3 is 13 residues long. CDR1 WNHNN and CDR2 SYGVQD come from the germline V gene (reference sequence). The V end lost 4 bases, the J end lost 7 bases, and 11 bases lay between the germline ends. The CDR3: CASSVGIGQPQHF. DNA for the CDR3: TGCGCCAGCAGTGTGGGGATCGGCCAGCCCCAGCATTTT.

V is TRBV20-1 and J is TRBJ2-1; a weak D match, TRBD2 (5 bases). This CDR3 comprises 11 residues. CDR1 and CDR2 (germline): DFQATT, SNEGSKA (reference sequence). V was clipped by 6 bases and J by 6 bases, with 9 bases between them. The CDR3 protein is CSASTSNEQFF. As DNA, the CDR3 is TGCAGTGCCAGTACTAGCAATGAGCAGTTCTTC.

The rearrangement joins TRBV5-4 to TRBJ2-2; TRBD1 aligns across 7 bases. V was pared by 3 bases and J by 2 bases, with 4 bases of the junction left unmatched. CDR1 is SGHNT, CDR2 YYREEE, per germline (reference sequence). This CDR3 has 15 residues. The CDR3 region has the DNA TGTGCCAGCAGCTCCGGGACAGATAACACCGGGGAGCTGTTTTTT. It specifies CASSSGTDNTGELFF.

V gene TRBV7-2 combines with J gene TRBJ2-7; no clear D. The germline V gene has CDR1 SGHTA and CDR2 FQGNSA. This CDR3 contains 15 residues. V shed 5 bases and J shed 0 bases, with 14 bases lying between them. The CDR3 region is CASSLTGLSSYEQYF. In DNA form, the CDR3 reads TGTGCCAGCAGCCTAACGGGCCTAAGCTCCTACGAGCAGTACTTC.

This chain uses TRBV9 with TRBJ2-7, with no clear D. The CDR3 contains 13 residues. V lost 2 bases and J lost 4, with 10 bases in between. Germline lookup yields CDR1 SGDLS and CDR2 YYNGEE. DNA for the CDR3: TGTGCCAGCAGCGTGGACGACCAGTACGAGCAGTACTTC. It is translated as CASSVDDQYEQYF. The variable domain in full, with the rest retrieved from reference TRBV9 and TRBJ2-7, is DSGVTQTPKHLITATGQRVTLRCSPRSGDLSVYWYQQSLDQGLQFLIQYYNGEERAKGNILERFSAQQFPDLHSELNLSSLELGDSALYFCASSVDDQYEQYFGPGTRLTVT.

The CDR3 DNA follows: TGTGCCAGCAGCCCCAATCAGCCCCAGCATTTT. Translated: CASSPNQPQHF. This rearrangement joins TRBV5-4 to TRBJ1-5; D not certain. Trimming cost V 4 bases and J 3 bases, with 2 bases left between them. This CDR3 is 11 amino acids long. Germline CDR1 is SGHNT and CDR2 is YYREEE (reference sequence). The variable domain in full, completed from reference TRBV5-4 and TRBJ1-5, reads ETGVTQSPTHLIKTRGQQVTLRCSSQSGHNTVSWYQQALGQGPQFIFQYYREEENGRGNFPPRFSGLQFPNYSSELNVNALELDDSALYLCASSPNQPQHFGDGTRLSIL.

This chain joins TRBV3-1 (or the pseudogene TRBV3-2) and TRBJ2-5; 8 positions match TRBD2. Unmatched junction bases numbered 6, after V lost 5 bases and J lost 1 base. The CDR3 length is 15 residues. Germline lookup yields CDR1 LGHDT and CDR2 YNNKEL (reference sequence). This CDR3 reads CASSFRGGIQETQYF. The CDR3 nucleotides are TGTGCCAGCAGCTTTCGGGGGGGGATCCAAGAGACCCAGTACTTC.

CDR3 sequence reads: CASSRQRGGGYTF. The CDR3 bases are TGTGCCAGCAGCCGACAACGCGGGGGGGGCTACACCTTC. The chain combines TRBV6-5 with TRBJ1-2; possible D gene TRBD1, 5 bases. In germline, CDR1 is MNHEY, CDR2 SVGAGI. Trimming took off 6 bases at V and 8 bases at J, with 16 bases between the two ends. The CDR3 is 13 amino acids.

The chain combines TRBV27 with TRBJ2-3, with 10 nucleotides matching TRBD1. The CDR3 contains 15 residues. Trimming at V came to 4 bases and at J to 4 bases, leaving 5 bases not matched to a gene. Germline CDR1 is MNHEY and CDR2 is SMNVEV (reference sequence). For the CDR3, the DNA is TGTGCCAGCAGTTCTGGACAGGGGGTGGCAGATACGCAGTATTTT. It is translated as CASSSGQGVADTQYF.

The V call is TRBV5-1, the J call TRBJ1-2, with D maybe TRBD1 (5 bases). The V end was cut by 4 bases, the J end by 13 bases, with 23 bases between. The CDR3 length is 14 residues. Germline assignment: CDR1 SGHRS and CDR2 YFSETQ. The DNA for the CDR3 is TGCGCCAGCAGCGCGTTCCGGGACGGGGAGAGACTCACCTTC. It specifies CASSAFRDGERLTF.

CDR3 coding DNA: TGCGCCAGCAGACATGGGAGGGGGGTCAGCGGGGAGCTGTTTTTT. As protein: CASRHGRGVSGELFF. The J gene is TRBJ2-2, the V gene TRBV4-3; the D gene is possibly TRBD2 (7 bases). Germline V CDR1 and CDR2: LGHNA, YSLEER. CDR3 length: 15 amino acids. V gave up 6 bases and J gave up 7 bases, with 18 bases separating them.

The J gene is TRBJ2-7, the V gene TRBV19; D uncertain. Deletions cut 10 bases from V and 5 bases from J, with 15 bases between. The CDR3 length is 12 residues. Germline lookup yields CDR1 LNHDA and CDR2 SQIVND (reference sequence). The CDR3 region is CATSPRGDEQYF. CDR3 bases: TGTGCCACCTCTCCCCGTGGGGACGAGCAGTACTTC.

The chain is built from TRBV11-2 and TRBJ2-5, with TRBD2 identical over 10 bases. V shed 2 bases, J shed 1 base, and the junction held 7 bases outside the gene matches. The CDR3 loop spans 17 amino acids. The germline V gene has CDR1 SGHAT and CDR2 FQNNGV. The CDR3 is CASSLLPAGGVQETQYF. DNA of the CDR3: TGTGCCAGCAGCTTACTTCCAGCGGGGGGGGTCCAAGAGACCCAGTACTTC.

The J gene is TRBJ2-5, the V gene TRBV28, with D possibly matching TRBD1 (5 bases). The CDR3 extends over 15 amino acids. Per the germline V gene, CDR1 is MDHEN and CDR2 is SYDVKM. The germline V and J ends were trimmed by 4 bases and 4 bases, with 16 bases remaining between them. CDR3 nucleotide sequence: TGTGCCAGCAGTTCCCCGCAGGGTAGTATAGAGACCCAGTACTTC. This encodes CASSSPQGSIETQYF.